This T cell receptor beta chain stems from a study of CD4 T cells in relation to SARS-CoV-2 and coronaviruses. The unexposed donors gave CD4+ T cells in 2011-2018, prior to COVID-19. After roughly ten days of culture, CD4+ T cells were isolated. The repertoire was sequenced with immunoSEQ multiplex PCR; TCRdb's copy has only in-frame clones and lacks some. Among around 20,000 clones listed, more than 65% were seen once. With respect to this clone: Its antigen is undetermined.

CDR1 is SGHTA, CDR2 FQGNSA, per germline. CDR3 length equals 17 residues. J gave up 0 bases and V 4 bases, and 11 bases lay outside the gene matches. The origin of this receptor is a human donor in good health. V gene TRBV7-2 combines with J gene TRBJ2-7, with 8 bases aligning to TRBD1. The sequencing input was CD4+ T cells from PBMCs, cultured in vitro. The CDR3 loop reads CASSYHSTGANSYEQYF. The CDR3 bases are TGTGCCAGCAGCTACCATTCGACAGGGGCGAACTCCTACGAGCAGTACTTC. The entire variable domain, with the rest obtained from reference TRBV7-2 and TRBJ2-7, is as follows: GAGVSQSPSNKVTEKGKDVELRCDPISGHTALYWYRQSLGQGLEFLIYFQGNSAPDKSGLPSDRFSAERTGGSVSTLTIQRTQQEDSAVYLCASSYHSTGANSYEQYFGPGTRLTVT.